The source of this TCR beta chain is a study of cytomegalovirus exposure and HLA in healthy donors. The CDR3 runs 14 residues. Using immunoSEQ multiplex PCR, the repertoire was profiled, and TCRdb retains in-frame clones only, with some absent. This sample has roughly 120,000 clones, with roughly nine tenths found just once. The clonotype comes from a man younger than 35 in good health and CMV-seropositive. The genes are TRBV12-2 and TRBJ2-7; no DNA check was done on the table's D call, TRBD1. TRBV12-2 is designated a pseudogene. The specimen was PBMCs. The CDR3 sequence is CASHLRDREYEQYF. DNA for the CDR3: TGTGCAAGTCACCTCCGGGACAGGGAGTACGAGCAGTACTTC.